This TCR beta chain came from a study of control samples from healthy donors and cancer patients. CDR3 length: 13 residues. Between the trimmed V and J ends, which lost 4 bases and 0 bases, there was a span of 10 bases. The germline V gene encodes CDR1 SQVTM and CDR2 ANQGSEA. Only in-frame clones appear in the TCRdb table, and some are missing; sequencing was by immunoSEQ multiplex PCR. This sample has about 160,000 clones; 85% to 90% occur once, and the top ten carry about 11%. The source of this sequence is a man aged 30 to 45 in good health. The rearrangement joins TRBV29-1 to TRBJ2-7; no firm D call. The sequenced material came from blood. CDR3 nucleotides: TGCAGCGTTGGACACCCGAGCTCCTACGAGCAGTACTTC. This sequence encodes CSVGHPSSYEQYF.